These 23 T cell receptor beta chains were all obtained from the same sample, sequenced in a study of blood T cell repertoires in COVID-19. The repertoire was sequenced with immunoSEQ multiplex PCR; TCRdb's copy has only in-frame clones and lacks some. The sample consists of some 80,000 clones, over 75% of them appearing once. Material: peripheral blood. These receptor sequences come from a man in his fifties or sixties with COVID-19, enrolled during active disease.

This chain connects TRBV30 to TRBJ1-3; 7 nucleotides agree with TRBD1. The CDR3 contains 12 residues. Germline-derived CDR1 and CDR2 are GTSNPN and SVGIG (reference sequence). V was clipped by 8 bases and J by 1 base; unmatched bases: 2. The CDR3 here is CAGTVSGNTIYF. CDR3 bases: TGTGCCGGGACAGTTTCTGGAAACACCATATATTTT.

This chain connects TRBV5-1 to TRBJ1-1, with TRBD1 matching over 12 bases. Germline V gene data show CDR1 as SGHRS and CDR2 as YFSETQ. V lost 1 base, J lost 4 bases, and 5 bases stayed unmatched. This CDR3 region has 16 residues. The CDR3 protein is CASSLPGQGAFTEAFF. The CDR3 DNA sequence: TGCGCCAGCAGCTTGCCGGGACAGGGGGCGTTCACTGAAGCTTTCTTT.

To note about this clone: An end of the junction differs from the germline gene, which may be a read error. The chain is built from TRBV6-4 and TRBJ1-1; 7 positions agree with TRBD1. Germline V CDR1 and CDR2: MRHNA, SNTAGT. The CDR3 spans 15 residues. The CDR3 sequence is CASRSHIQGNSEAFF. In DNA form, the CDR3 reads TGTGCCAGCCGGTCACACATACAGGGGAACAGTGAAGCTTTCTTT.

The J gene is TRBJ2-1, the V gene TRBV30, with 7 bases aligning to TRBD1. The CDR3 runs 13 residues. V was clipped by 4 bases and J by 8 bases; unmatched bases: 8. The germline V gene encodes CDR1 GTSNPN and CDR2 SVGIG (reference sequence). The CDR3 region has the DNA TGTGCCTGGACAGGCACAGGGGCGTATGAGCAGTTCTTC. It encodes CAWTGTGAYEQFF.

This clone was found once. This rearrangement joins TRBV28 to TRBJ2-5; 9 bases are shared with TRBD2. The CDR3 has 14 residues. The J segment lost 4 bases and the V segment lost 2 bases, leaving 2 bases of the junction unmatched. Germline loops: CDR1 MDHEN, CDR2 SYDVKM. Here the CDR3 reads CASSLAGGGETQYF. As DNA, the CDR3 is TGTGCCAGCAGTTTAGCGGGGGGGGGAGAGACCCAGTACTTC.

The chain has TRBV6-2 or TRBV6-3 and TRBJ1-2, with 9 bases matching TRBD1. This CDR3 spans 17 amino acids. The V gene end was trimmed by 4 bases and the J gene end by 6 bases; junction bases not matched to a gene: 15. Germline loops: CDR1 MNHEY, CDR2 SVGEGT. The DNA of the CDR3 is TGTGCCAGCAGTTCCGGATCAGGGGGGACAGGGAGAAATGGCTACACCTTC. This gives the protein CASSSGSGGTGRNGYTF.

The V gene is TRBV28, the J gene TRBJ1-5; D unclear. Trimming cost V 10 bases and J 4 bases, with 14 bases left between them. This CDR3 is 13 amino acids long. The germline gives CDR1 MDHEN, CDR2 SYDVKM. In nucleotides, the CDR3 is TGTGCCATCACCCGAGCCCCAAATCAGCCCCAGCATTTT. Encoded protein: CAITRAPNQPQHF. The whole variable domain, remainder taken from reference TRBV28 and TRBJ1-5, is DVKVTQSSRYLVKRTGEKVFLECVQDMDHENMFWYRQDPGLGLRLIYFSYDVKMKEKGDIPEGYSVSREKKERFSLILESASTNQTSMYLCAITRAPNQPQHFGDGTRLSIL.

The chain carries TRBV30 and TRBJ2-7, with 7 bases aligning to TRBD1. The germline V gene encodes CDR1 GTSNPN and CDR2 SVGIG (reference sequence). The CDR3 covers 14 residues. V dropped 2 bases and J dropped 2; count of bases not matched to a gene: 6. The CDR3, as DNA: TGTGCCTGGAGTTGGGCAGGGGGAGCCTACGAGCAGTACTTC. Translating gives CAWSWAGGAYEQYF.

This rearrangement joins TRBV19 to TRBJ1-3; 8 bases map to TRBD1. V trimming: 7 bases; J trimming: 2 bases; junction bases outside the gene matches: 1. Looked up from germline, CDR1 is LNHDA and CDR2 is SQIVND (reference sequence). There are 13 residues in the CDR3. In DNA, the CDR3 is TGTGCCAGTACGACAGGGGCTGGAAACACCATATATTTT. This sequence encodes CASTTGAGNTIYF.

The chain joins TRBV18 to TRBJ2-7, with D perhaps matching TRBD1 (5 bases). Between the trimmed V and J ends, which lost 3 bases and 1 base, there was a span of 13 bases. The CDR3 runs 15 residues. From germline, CDR1 is KGHSH and CDR2 LQKENI. The CDR3 bases are TGTGCCAGCTCACCTTCGCAGGGCAGGTCCTACGAGCAGTACTTC. This translates into CASSPSQGRSYEQYF.

The rearrangement uses TRBV10-3 and TRBJ2-3, with 7 bases identical to TRBD2. V lost 6 bases and J lost 2; bases outside the gene matches: 8. The CDR3 totals 15 residues. Germline V gene sequence: CDR1 ENHRY, CDR2 SYGVKD. The CDR3 protein is CAISPSLAATDTQYF. CDR3 nucleotides: TGTGCCATCAGCCCTTCGCTAGCGGCCACAGATACGCAGTATTTT.

The rearrangement joins TRBV6-6 to TRBJ1-6; 8 bases map to TRBD1. The trim removed 7 bases at V and 7 bases at J, leaving 3 bases unmatched. This CDR3 comprises 13 residues. The germline gives CDR1 MNHNY, CDR2 SVGAGI (reference sequence). The CDR3 reads CASNYRGNSPLHF. The CDR3 DNA is TGTGCCAGCAACTACAGGGGGAATTCACCCCTCCACTTT.

The CDR3 here is CASSESGGTGTEAFF. The CDR3 DNA reads as TGCGCCAGCAGTGAGTCGGGGGGAACGGGGACTGAAGCTTTCTTT. This chain uses TRBV10-2 with TRBJ1-1; a possible D gene is TRBD1 (5 bases). The CDR3 contains 15 residues. V was shortened by 0 bases and J by 5 bases, with 13 bases between the two germline ends. The germline gives CDR1 WSHSY, CDR2 SAAADI.

The V call is TRBV5-1, the J call TRBJ2-5, with 7 bases lining up with TRBD1. Per germline, CDR1 SGHRS and CDR2 YFSETQ. The length of the CDR3 is 14 residues. J lost 5 bases, V lost 4 bases, and 8 bases had no gene match. The CDR3 DNA reads TGCGCCAGCAGCAACGACAGGGCTTGGGAGACCCAGTACTTC. Amino acids: CASSNDRAWETQYF.

The chain has TRBV5-1 and TRBJ2-3; maybe TRBD1 (5 bases). Trimming stripped 2 bases from V and 2 bases from J, with 9 bases between. The CDR3 length is 14 residues. Germline CDR1 and CDR2: SGHRS and YFSETQ. This CDR3 is CASSLQVITDTQYF. The CDR3 coding sequence is TGCGCCAGCAGCTTACAGGTTATCACAGATACGCAGTATTTT.

The V and J genes are TRBV5-5 and TRBJ1-1; possibly TRBD1 for D (5 bases). The V end lost 2 bases, the J end lost 0 bases, and 11 bases lay between the germline ends. Germline CDR1 is SGHKS and CDR2 is YYEKEE (reference sequence). CDR3 length: 15 residues. The chain's CDR3 is CASSFAGHLNTEAFF. DNA of the CDR3: TGTGCCAGCAGCTTTGCTGGACACCTGAACACTGAAGCTTTCTTT.

V usage is TRBV7-9 and J usage is TRBJ2-5, with D hard to call. With 4 bases removed from V and 5 bases from J, the gap between germline ends came to 11 bases. The CDR3 is 13 amino acids. CDR1 is SEHNR, CDR2 FQNEAQ, per germline (reference sequence). The CDR3 coding sequence is TGTGCCAGCAGCTCTTTGACCAGGGAGACCCAGTACTTC. Translating it yields CASSSLTRETQYF.

The rearrangement joins TRBV12-3 or TRBV12-4 to TRBJ2-1; D remains ambiguous. The CDR3 runs 13 residues. V dropped 0 bases and J dropped 8 bases, with 8 bases sitting between them. Written as DNA, the CDR3 is TGTGCCAGCAGTTTAGCCCCACGGGATGAGCAGTTCTTC. Encoded protein: CASSLAPRDEQFF.

The rearrangement joins TRBV11-3 to TRBJ2-3; D perhaps matches TRBD2 (6 bases). Trimming took 3 bases from V and 2 from J, leaving 12 bases between them. The CDR3 has 15 amino acids. CDR1 SGHNT and CDR2 YENEEA come from the germline V gene. The CDR3 DNA follows: TGTGCCAGCAGCTTGGGGGGAACCACCACAGATACGCAGTATTTT. Protein sequence: CASSLGGTTTDTQYF.

CDR3 DNA sequence: TGTGCCAGCAGCTTAGCGAGGGTACAGGGAAAAGCGGGAGATGAGACCCAGTACTTC. Its translation: CASSLARVQGKAGDETQYF. J is TRBJ2-5 and V is TRBV7-8; 8 nucleotides agree with TRBD2. The CDR3 length is 19 residues. Germline lookup yields CDR1 SGHVS and CDR2 FQNEAQ. With V trimmed by 0 bases and J by 5 bases, 17 bases remained unmatched.

This rearrangement joins TRBV18 to TRBJ1-4; no clear D. CDR1 is KGHSH and CDR2 is LQKENI in the germline V gene. V lost 2 bases and J lost 4, with 8 bases in between. The CDR3 covers 14 residues. Here the CDR3 DNA reads TGTGCCAGCTCACCAGAGGCTGATAATGAAAAACTGTTTTTT. Its protein product is CASSPEADNEKLFF.

The genes are TRBV30 and TRBJ2-7; the match to TRBD1 covers 7 bases. Per germline, CDR1 GTSNPN and CDR2 SVGIG (reference sequence). V shed 0 bases, J shed 6 bases, and the junction held 20 bases outside the gene matches. The CDR3 runs 18 residues. In DNA form, the CDR3 reads TGTGCCTGGAGTGTACTGGGGCCCGGGACAGAAAAATCTCTCGAGCAGTACTTC. Amino acids: CAWSVLGPGTEKSLEQYF.

The genes are TRBV10-2 and TRBJ2-3; 14 bases fit TRBD2. This CDR3 has 16 amino acids. Germline assignment: CDR1 WSHSY and CDR2 SAAADI. J gave up 4 bases and V 5 bases, and 5 bases lay outside the gene matches. CDR3 sequence (DNA): TGCGCCAGCAGTCCAGGACTAGCGGGAGGTTCAGATACGCAGTATTTT. Protein sequence: CASSPGLAGGSDTQYF.